This T cell receptor (beta chain) derives from a study of PD-1 blockade in classical Hodgkin lymphoma. This CDR3 is 14 amino acids long. V was cut by 0 bases and J by 4 bases, with 10 bases left in between. Germline CDR1 reads SGHNT; CDR2 reads YYREEE (reference sequence). Stated time point: cycle 4 day 1 (C4D1), after less than seven weeks of nivolumab. Relapse after autologous stem cell transplantation occurred in every patient, and brentuximab vedotin exposure varied. The patients, who had relapsed/refractory classical Hodgkin lymphoma, achieved best responses of complete response, partial response or progressive disease. Sequenced by immunoSEQ multiplex PCR; TCRdb stores in-frame clones only, minus some. The data show about 85,000 clones, with approximately 90% seen just once and approximately 2.9% held by the top ten. On this clone: Its antigen is unidentified.

General study results and limits: What caused the repertoire differences, perhaps disease activity or prior therapy, remains undefined. In newly diagnosed patients, baseline TCR diversity was reportedly below that of healthy donors. While CD8+ TCR diversity did not rise significantly by C4D1, CD4+ TCR diversity did.

The source is a human donor with classical Hodgkin lymphoma. The chain is built from TRBV5-4 and TRBJ1-1, with a weak D call TRBD1 (5 bases). Sequencing was performed on peripheral blood mononuclear cells (PBMCs), taken before the fourth cycle of nivolumab. CDR3 DNA sequence: TGTGCCAGCAGCTTGGAGGGGTTGGTCACTGAAGCTTTCTTT. Its translation is CASSLEGLVTEAFF.